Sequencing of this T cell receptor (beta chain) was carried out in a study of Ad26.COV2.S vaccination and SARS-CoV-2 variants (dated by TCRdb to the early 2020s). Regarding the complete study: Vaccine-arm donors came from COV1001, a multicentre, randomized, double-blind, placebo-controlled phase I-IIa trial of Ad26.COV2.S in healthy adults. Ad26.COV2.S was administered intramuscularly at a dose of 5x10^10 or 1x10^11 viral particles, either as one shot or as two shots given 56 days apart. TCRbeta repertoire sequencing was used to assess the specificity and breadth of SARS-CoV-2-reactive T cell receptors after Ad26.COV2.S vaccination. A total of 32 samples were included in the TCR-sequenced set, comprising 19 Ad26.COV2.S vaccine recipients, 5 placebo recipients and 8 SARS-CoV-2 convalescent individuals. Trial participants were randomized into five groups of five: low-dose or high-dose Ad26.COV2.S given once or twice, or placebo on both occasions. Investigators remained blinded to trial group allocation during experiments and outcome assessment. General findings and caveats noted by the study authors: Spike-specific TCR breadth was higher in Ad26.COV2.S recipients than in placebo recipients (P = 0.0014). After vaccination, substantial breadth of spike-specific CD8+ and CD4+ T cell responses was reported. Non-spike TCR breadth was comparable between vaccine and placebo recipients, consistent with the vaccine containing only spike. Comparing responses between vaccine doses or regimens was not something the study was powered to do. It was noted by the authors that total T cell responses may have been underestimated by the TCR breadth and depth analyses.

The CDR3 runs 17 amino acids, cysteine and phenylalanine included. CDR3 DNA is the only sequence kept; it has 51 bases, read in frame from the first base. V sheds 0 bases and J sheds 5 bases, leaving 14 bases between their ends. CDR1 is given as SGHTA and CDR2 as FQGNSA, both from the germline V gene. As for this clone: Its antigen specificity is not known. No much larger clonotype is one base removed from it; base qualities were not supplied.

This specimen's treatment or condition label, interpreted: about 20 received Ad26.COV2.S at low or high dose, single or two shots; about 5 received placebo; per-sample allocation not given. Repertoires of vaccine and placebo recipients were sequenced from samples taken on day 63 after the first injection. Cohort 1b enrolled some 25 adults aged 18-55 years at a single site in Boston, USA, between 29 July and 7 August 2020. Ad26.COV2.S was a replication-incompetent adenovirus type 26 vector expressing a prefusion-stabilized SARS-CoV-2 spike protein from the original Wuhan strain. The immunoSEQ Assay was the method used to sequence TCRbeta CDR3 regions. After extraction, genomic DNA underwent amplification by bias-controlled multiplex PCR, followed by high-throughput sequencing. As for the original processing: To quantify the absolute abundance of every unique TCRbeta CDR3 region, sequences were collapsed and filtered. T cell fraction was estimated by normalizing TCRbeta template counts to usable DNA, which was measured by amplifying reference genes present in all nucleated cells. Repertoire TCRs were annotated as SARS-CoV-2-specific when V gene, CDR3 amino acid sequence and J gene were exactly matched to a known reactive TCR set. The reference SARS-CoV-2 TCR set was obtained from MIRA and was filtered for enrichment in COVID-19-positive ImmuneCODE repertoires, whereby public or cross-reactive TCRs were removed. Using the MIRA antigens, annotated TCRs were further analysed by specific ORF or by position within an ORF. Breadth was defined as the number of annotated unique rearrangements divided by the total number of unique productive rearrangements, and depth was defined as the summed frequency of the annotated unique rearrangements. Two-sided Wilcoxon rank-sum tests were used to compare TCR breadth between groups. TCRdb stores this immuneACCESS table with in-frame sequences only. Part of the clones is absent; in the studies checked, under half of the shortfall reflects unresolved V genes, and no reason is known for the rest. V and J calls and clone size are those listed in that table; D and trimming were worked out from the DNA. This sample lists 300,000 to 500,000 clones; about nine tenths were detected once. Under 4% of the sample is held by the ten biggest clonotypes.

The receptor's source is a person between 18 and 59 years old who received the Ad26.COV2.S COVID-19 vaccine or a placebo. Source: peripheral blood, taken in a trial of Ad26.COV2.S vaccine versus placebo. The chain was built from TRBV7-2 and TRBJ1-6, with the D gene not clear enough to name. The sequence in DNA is TGTGCCAGCAGCTTAGCCGGACTCAACCTGGATAATTCACCCCTCCACTTT. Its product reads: CASSLAGLNLDNSPLHF.